This T cell receptor beta chain was observed in a study of OX40 agonist ivuxolimab in advanced cancers. Data came from immunoSEQ multiplex PCR; TCRdb stores just in-frame clones and leaves some out. The table has around 64,000 clones, roughly 80% seen once. There are 13 residues in the CDR3. Germline V gene lookup returns CDR1 MNHEY and CDR2 SVGAGI. The ends were cut back, 0 bases at V and 6 bases at J, with 7 bases in the middle. The sequencing used CD4+ or CD8+ T cells sorted from blood, collected in a trial of the OX40 agonist ivuxolimab. This sequence was found in an adult with an advanced solid tumor such as melanoma, head and neck, liver or kidney cancer. J is TRBJ2-3 and V is TRBV6-5, with D tentatively TRBD2 (6 bases). In nucleotides, the CDR3 is TGTGCCAGCAGTTACTCCCGGGGGGATACGCAGTATTTT. Encoded protein: CASSYSRGDTQYF.